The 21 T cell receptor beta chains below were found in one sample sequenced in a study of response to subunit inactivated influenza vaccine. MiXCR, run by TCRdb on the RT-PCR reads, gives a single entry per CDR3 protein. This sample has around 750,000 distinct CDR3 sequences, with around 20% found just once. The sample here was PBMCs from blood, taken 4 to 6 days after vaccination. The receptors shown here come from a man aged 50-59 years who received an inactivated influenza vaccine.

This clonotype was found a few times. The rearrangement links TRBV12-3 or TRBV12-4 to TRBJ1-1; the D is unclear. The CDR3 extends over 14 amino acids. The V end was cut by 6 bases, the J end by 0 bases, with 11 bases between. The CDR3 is CASRPPKVNTEAFF. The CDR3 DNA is TGTGCCAGCAGGCCCCCGAAGGTGAACACTGAAGCTTTCTTT.

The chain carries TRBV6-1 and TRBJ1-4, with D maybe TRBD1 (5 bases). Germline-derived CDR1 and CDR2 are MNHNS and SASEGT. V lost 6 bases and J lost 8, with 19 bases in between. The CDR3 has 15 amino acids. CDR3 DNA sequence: TGTGCCAGCAGGCTGGGTCGGGGCAGCGGGGAAAAACTGTTTTTT. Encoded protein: CASRLGRGSGEKLFF.

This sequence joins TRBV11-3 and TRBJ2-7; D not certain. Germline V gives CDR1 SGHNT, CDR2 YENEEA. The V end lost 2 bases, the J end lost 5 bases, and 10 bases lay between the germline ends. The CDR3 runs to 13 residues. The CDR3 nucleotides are TGTGCCAGCAGCTTATATGTAGCCGACGAGCAGTACTTC. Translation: CASSLYVADEQYF.

CDR3 sequence reads: CATSASGAEETQYF. CDR3 sequence (DNA): TGTGCCACCAGTGCCTCCGGGGCAGAAGAGACCCAGTACTTC. The rearrangement links TRBV24-1 to TRBJ2-5; D might be TRBD1 or TRBD2, each matching 5 bases. The V gene lost 5 bases and the J gene lost 3 bases, with 12 bases spanning the gap. CDR1 is KGHDR, CDR2 SFDVKD, per germline. CDR3 length: 14 amino acids.

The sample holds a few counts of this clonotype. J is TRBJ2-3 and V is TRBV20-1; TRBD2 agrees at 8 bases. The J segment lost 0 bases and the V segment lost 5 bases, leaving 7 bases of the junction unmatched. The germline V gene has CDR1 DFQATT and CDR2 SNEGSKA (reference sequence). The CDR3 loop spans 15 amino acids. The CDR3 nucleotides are TGCAGTGCTCAATTTAGCGGGACCAGCACAGATACGCAGTATTTT. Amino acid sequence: CSAQFSGTSTDTQYF.

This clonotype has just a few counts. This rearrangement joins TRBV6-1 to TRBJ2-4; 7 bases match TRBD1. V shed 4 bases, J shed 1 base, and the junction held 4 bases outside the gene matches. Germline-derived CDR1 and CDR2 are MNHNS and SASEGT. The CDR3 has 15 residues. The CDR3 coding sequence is TGTGCCAGCAGTGGGACAGGAAAGGCCAAAAACATTCAGTACTTC. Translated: CASSGTGKAKNIQYF.

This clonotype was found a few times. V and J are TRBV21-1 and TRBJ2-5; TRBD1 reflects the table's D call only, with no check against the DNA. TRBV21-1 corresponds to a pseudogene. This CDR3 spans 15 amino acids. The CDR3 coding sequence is TGTGCCAGCAGCAAAAAGGACAGGGGGGGCGAGACCCAGTACTTC. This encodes CASSKKDRGGETQYF.

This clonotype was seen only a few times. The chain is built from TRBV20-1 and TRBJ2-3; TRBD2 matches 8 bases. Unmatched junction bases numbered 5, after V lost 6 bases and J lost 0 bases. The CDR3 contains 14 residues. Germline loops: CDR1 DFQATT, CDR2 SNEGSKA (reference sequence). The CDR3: CSASGGRSTDTQYF. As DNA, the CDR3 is TGCAGTGCCAGCGGGGGAAGAAGCACAGATACGCAGTATTTT.

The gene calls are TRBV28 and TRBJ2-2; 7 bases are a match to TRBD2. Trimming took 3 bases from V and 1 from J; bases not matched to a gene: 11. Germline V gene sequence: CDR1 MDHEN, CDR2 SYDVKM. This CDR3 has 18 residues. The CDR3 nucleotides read TGTGCCAGCAGTTTCGTTAGGCGAACGGGGGGGAACACCGGGGAGCTGTTTTTT. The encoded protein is CASSFVRRTGGNTGELFF.

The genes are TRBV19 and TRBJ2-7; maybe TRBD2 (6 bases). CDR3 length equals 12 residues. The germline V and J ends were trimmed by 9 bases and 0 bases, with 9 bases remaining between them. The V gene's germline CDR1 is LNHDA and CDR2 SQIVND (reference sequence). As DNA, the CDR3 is TGTGCCAGGGGGGGAGACTCCTACGAGCAGTACTTC. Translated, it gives CARGGDSYEQYF.

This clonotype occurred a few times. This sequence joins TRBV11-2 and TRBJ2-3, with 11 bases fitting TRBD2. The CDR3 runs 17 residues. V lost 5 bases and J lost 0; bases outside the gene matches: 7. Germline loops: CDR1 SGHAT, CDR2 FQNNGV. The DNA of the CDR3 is TGTGCCAGCAGCCCCGGTATAGCGGGGGGGAGCACAGATACGCAGTATTTT. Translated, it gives CASSPGIAGGSTDTQYF.

The CDR3 reads CASRPPGQNYEQYF. The CDR3 coding sequence is TGTGCCAGCAGACCGCCGGGACAGAACTACGAGCAGTACTTC. The V call is TRBV21-1, the J call TRBJ2-7; the table gives TRBD1 as D, unverified against the DNA. TRBV21-1 is reported as a pseudogene. The CDR3 totals 14 residues.

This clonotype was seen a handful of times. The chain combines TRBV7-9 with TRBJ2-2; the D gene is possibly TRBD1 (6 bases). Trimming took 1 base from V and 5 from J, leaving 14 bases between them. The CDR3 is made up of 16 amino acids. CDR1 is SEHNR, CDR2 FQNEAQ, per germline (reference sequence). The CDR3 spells CASSLGQGIGTGELFF. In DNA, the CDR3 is TGTGCCAGCAGCTTAGGGCAGGGGATCGGAACCGGGGAGCTGTTTTTT.

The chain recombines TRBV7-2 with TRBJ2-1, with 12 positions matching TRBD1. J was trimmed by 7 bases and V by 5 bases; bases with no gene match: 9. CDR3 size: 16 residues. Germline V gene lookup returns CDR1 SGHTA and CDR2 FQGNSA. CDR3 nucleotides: TGTGCCAGCAGCCCCCAGGGGACAGGGGGCGGGAATGAGCAGTTCTTC. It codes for CASSPQGTGGGNEQFF.

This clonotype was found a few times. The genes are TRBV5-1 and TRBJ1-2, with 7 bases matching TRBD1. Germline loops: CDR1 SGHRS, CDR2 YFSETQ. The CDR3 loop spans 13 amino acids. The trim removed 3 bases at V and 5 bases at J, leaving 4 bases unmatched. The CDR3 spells CASSSSTGYGYTF. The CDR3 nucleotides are TGCGCCAGCAGCTCATCGACAGGGTATGGCTACACCTTC.

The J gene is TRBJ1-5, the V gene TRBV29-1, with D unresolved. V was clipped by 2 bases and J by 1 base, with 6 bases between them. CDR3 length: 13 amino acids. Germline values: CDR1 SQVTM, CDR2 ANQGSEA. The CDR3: CSVETGSNQPQHF. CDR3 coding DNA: TGCAGCGTTGAAACCGGGAGCAATCAGCCCCAGCATTTT.

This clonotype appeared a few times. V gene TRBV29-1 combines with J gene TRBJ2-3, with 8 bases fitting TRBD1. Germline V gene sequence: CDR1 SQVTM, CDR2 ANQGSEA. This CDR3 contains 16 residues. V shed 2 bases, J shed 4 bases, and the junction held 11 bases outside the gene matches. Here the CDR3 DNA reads TGCAGCGTTGAACCGGGACAGGCGACCGGACCAGATACGCAGTATTTT. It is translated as CSVEPGQATGPDTQYF.

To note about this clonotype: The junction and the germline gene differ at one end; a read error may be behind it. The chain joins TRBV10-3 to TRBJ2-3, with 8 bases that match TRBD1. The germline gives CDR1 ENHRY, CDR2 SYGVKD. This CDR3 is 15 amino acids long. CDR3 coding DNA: TGTGCCCTCAGATCCGGGACAGGAAGCACAGATACGCAGTATTTT. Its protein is CALRSGTGSTDTQYF.

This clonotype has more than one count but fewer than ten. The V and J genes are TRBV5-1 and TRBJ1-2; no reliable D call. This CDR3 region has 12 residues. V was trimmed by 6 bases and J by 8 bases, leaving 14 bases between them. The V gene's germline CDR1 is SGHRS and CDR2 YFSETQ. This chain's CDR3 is CASTPGGRGYTF. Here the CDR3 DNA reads TGCGCCAGCACCCCCGGAGGGAGGGGCTACACCTTC.

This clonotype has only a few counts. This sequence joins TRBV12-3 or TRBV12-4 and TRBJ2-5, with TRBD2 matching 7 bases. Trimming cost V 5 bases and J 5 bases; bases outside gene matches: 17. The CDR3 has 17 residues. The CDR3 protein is CASSLLSNFGGFETQYF. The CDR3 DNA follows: TGTGCCAGCAGTCTTCTCTCAAACTTCGGGGGGTTCGAGACCCAGTACTTC.

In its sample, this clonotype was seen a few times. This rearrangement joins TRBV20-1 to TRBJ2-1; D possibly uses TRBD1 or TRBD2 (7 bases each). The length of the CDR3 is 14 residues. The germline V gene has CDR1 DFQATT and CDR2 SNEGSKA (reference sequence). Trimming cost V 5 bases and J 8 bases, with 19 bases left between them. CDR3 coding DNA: TGCAGTGCTCTCTTACAGGGGACTAACGATGAGCAGTTCTTC. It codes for CSALLQGTNDEQFF.